This is a list of T cell receptor beta chains from one sample in a study of T-cell memory formation after mild COVID-19. TCRdb reanalysed the 5' RACE reads using MiXCR and keeps one entry per CDR3 protein. The data show hundreds of thousands of distinct CDR3 sequences, around 27% seen once. Source material: PBMCs or a T cell subset sorted from them (not recorded which). These receptors all stem from an adult woman who had mild COVID-19 (a few samples of this study predate the infection). Cell type and time point are not known. The CDR3 runs from the conserved cysteine through the conserved F or W. Fields, in order: V gene, clone size, D gene, J gene, CDR3 DNA, CDR3 protein. A D gene is named only where the DNA matches it firmly. The size of a clone is reported for some rows only, either as once, few or many, or as a class for expanded clones.

V: TRBV6-2/TRBV6-3; size: many; D: TRBD2; J: TRBJ2-1; DNA: TGTGCCAGCAGGACTAGCGGGTTTAGCTCCTACAATGAGCAGTTCTTC; CDR3: CASRTSGFSSYNEQFF
V: TRBV7-6; size: many; D: TRBD2; J: TRBJ2-1; DNA: TGTGCCAGCAGCCCACGTCTAGCGGGGGGGCAGCAGTTCTTC; CDR3: CASSPRLAGGQQFF
V: TRBV4-1; size: .; D: .; J: TRBJ2-1; DNA: TGCGCCAGCAGCCAAGAATTAGAATACGGAAATGAGCAGTTCTTC; CDR3: CASSQELEYGNEQFF
V: TRBV7-9; size: .; D: .; J: TRBJ2-1; DNA: TGTGCCAGCAGCATCACCCGGGTCCACAATGAGCAGTTCTTC; CDR3: CASSITRVHNEQFF
V: TRBV19; size: few; D: TRBD1; J: TRBJ2-1; DNA: TGTGCCAGTAGTATCCCGGGACAGAGCTCCTACAATGAGCAGTTCTTC; CDR3: CASSIPGQSSYNEQFF
V: TRBV7-9; size: .; D: TRBD2; J: TRBJ2-1; DNA: TGTGCCAGCAGCTTAGTGCCCCTTACACAGACTAGCGGGAGGGAGCATGAGCAGTTCTTC; CDR3: CASSLVPLTQTSGREHEQFF
V: TRBV7-8; size: few; D: .; J: TRBJ2-7; DNA: TGTGCCAGCAGCTTAAAGGGGAACTCCTACGAGCAGTACTTC; CDR3: CASSLKGNSYEQYF
V: TRBV20-1; size: few; D: TRBD1; J: TRBJ2-2; DNA: TGCAGTGCTGGACAGGGGGCGGACACCGGGGAGCTGTTTTTT; CDR3: CSAGQGADTGELFF
V: TRBV14; size: .; D: .; J: TRBJ1-1; DNA: TGTGCCAGCAGCCAAGATCGTTGGGCCACGACTGAAGCTTTCTTT; CDR3: CASSQDRWATTEAFF
V: TRBV5-1; size: .; D: TRBD1; J: TRBJ2-3; DNA: TGCGCCAGCAGCTCTGAGACAGGGGACACAGATACGCAGTATTTT; CDR3: CASSSETGDTDTQYF
V: TRBV20-1; size: .; D: .; J: TRBJ1-1; DNA: TGCAGTGCTAGCCGTGGGGCGGAAGCTTTCTTT; CDR3: CSASRGAEAFF
V: TRBV13; size: .; D: TRBD1; J: TRBJ1-2; DNA: TGTGCCAGCAGCTCCGGGACAGGGGAAGGCTACACCTTC; CDR3: CASSSGTGEGYTF
V: TRBV10-3; size: .; D: .; J: TRBJ2-6; DNA: TGTGCCATCAGTGAGATCTCTGGGGCCAACGTCCTGACTTTC; CDR3: CAISEISGANVLTF
V: TRBV24-1; size: .; D: .; J: TRBJ2-1; DNA: TGTGCCACCAGTACGTTGGCCGGGGGATACAATGAGCAGTTCTTC; CDR3: CATSTLAGGYNEQFF
V: TRBV5-1; size: few; D: TRBD1; J: TRBJ1-1; DNA: TGCGCCAGCAGCTTGGACGGACAGGGGATTGAAGCTTTCTTT; CDR3: CASSLDGQGIEAFF
V: TRBV5-1; size: .; D: .; J: TRBJ2-1; DNA: TGCGCCAGCAGCTTGGACTCGCGGGAGCAGTTCTTC; CDR3: CASSLDSREQFF
V: TRBV12-3/TRBV12-4; size: .; D: .; J: TRBJ2-6; DNA: TGTGCCAGCAGCCCCATCTTGGGGGCCAACGTCCTGACTTTC; CDR3: CASSPILGANVLTF
V: TRBV30; size: .; D: .; J: TRBJ2-3; DNA: TGTGCCTGGAGACAGGGAATAGGTTCAGATACGCAGTATTTT; CDR3: CAWRQGIGSDTQYF
V: TRBV4-2; size: few; D: TRBD2; J: TRBJ2-1; DNA: TGTGCCAGCAGCCAAGGGCCCAGCGGGGGGGACAATGAGCAGTTCTTC; CDR3: CASSQGPSGGDNEQFF
V: TRBV7-3; size: .; D: .; J: TRBJ2-1; DNA: TGTGCCAGCAGCCCCCTAAGGGGGAGGTACAATGAGCAGTTCTTC; CDR3: CASSPLRGRYNEQFF
V: TRBV6-6; size: .; D: TRBD1; J: TRBJ2-7; DNA: TGTGCCAGCAGTTACTCGGACAGGGGCAGCGAGCAGTACTTC; CDR3: CASSYSDRGSEQYF
V: TRBV20-1; size: .; D: .; J: TRBJ2-7; DNA: TGCAGTGCCTCAGATCCGGCGAGCTCCTACGAGCAGTACTTC; CDR3: CSASDPASSYEQYF
V: TRBV12-3/TRBV12-4; size: once; D: .; J: TRBJ1-1; DNA: TGTGCCAGCAGTTTAGTTGTGGCAGATAACACTGAAGCTTTCTTT; CDR3: CASSLVVADNTEAFF
V: TRBV4-3; size: .; D: TRBD2; J: TRBJ2-3; DNA: TGCGCCAGCAGCCAAGGCGGACTAGCGGGAACGGGGGATACGCAGTATTTT; CDR3: CASSQGGLAGTGDTQYF
V: TRBV12-3/TRBV12-4; size: .; D: .; J: TRBJ1-1; DNA: TGTGCCAGCAGTTTATATTGGACAGCTGAAGCTTTCTTT; CDR3: CASSLYWTAEAFF
V: TRBV7-6; size: .; D: .; J: TRBJ2-7; DNA: TGTGCCAGCAGCTTAGGGGACCCCAGGATCTACGAGCAGTACTTC; CDR3: CASSLGDPRIYEQYF
V: TRBV2; size: few; D: .; J: TRBJ1-1; DNA: TGTGCCAGCAGTGAAGCGATGAACACTGAAGCTTTCTTT; CDR3: CASSEAMNTEAFF
V: TRBV4-3; size: .; D: .; J: TRBJ2-1; DNA: TGCGCCAGCAGCCAAGTCGGGACGGACTACAATGAGCAGTTCTTC; CDR3: CASSQVGTDYNEQFF
V: TRBV12-3/TRBV12-4; size: .; D: .; J: TRBJ2-7; DNA: TGTGCCAGCATCAGGGGGGGTCAGAGGGGCGAGCAGTACTTC; CDR3: CASIRGGQRGEQYF
V: TRBV7-9; size: .; D: .; J: TRBJ2-5; DNA: TGTGCCAGCAGCACTTCAGGCACGGGCGGCCAGACCCAGTACTTC; CDR3: CASSTSGTGGQTQYF
V: TRBV29-1; size: .; D: TRBD2; J: TRBJ2-7; DNA: TGCAGCGCAGGCTCATCGGGGGGTGAGCAGTACTTC; CDR3: CSAGSSGGEQYF
V: TRBV24-1; size: many; D: .; J: TRBJ2-7; DNA: TGTGCCACCAGTGAGGGCTACGAGCAGTACTTC; CDR3: CATSEGYEQYF
V: TRBV7-9; size: few; D: TRBD1; J: TRBJ2-2; DNA: TGTGCCAGCAGCCGTCCAGGGGGACGCACCGGGGAGCTGTTTTTT; CDR3: CASSRPGGRTGELFF
V: TRBV15; size: few; D: TRBD1; J: TRBJ1-2; DNA: TGTGCCACCAGCACGGACCAGGGGGCCGGCTATGGCTACACCTTC; CDR3: CATSTDQGAGYGYTF
V: TRBV29-1; size: .; D: .; J: TRBJ2-7; DNA: TGCAGCGTTGAGTCGGGTTACCCCCACGAGCAGTACTTC; CDR3: CSVESGYPHEQYF
V: TRBV12-3/TRBV12-4; size: .; D: TRBD1; J: TRBJ1-4; DNA: TGTGCCAGCAGTTTAAGAGGGGGCGCCGGGCATGAAAAACTGTTTTTT; CDR3: CASSLRGGAGHEKLFF
V: TRBV6-5; size: once; D: .; J: TRBJ1-4; DNA: TGTGCCAGCAGTTCCGGTCCGGGACACAGGTTAGAGGAAGTAAAACTGTTTTTT; CDR3: CASSSGPGHRLEEVKLFF
V: TRBV7-2; size: few; D: .; J: TRBJ2-3; DNA: TGTGCCAGCAGCTTAATGCCTAGCACAGATACGCAGTATTTT; CDR3: CASSLMPSTDTQYF
V: TRBV7-9; size: .; D: .; J: TRBJ1-3; DNA: TGTGCCAGCAGCTCCCGGGGGGAAACCGCCTCTGGAAACACCATATATTTT; CDR3: CASSSRGETASGNTIYF
V: TRBV5-1; size: few; D: .; J: TRBJ2-1; DNA: TGCGCCAGCAGCTTTGGGGGAGGCTACAATGAGCAGTTCTTC; CDR3: CASSFGGGYNEQFF
V: TRBV6-5; size: .; D: .; J: TRBJ2-2; DNA: TGTGCCAGCAGCCGCGCTACAGGGACCGGGGAGCTGTTTTTT; CDR3: CASSRATGTGELFF
V: TRBV11-3; size: .; D: .; J: TRBJ2-7; DNA: TGTGCCAGCGGGTACTCCTACGAGCAGTACTTC; CDR3: CASGYSYEQYF
V: TRBV5-3; size: .; D: .; J: TRBJ1-5; DNA: TGTGCCAGAAGCTTGCTGAACAGGGAGAGATATAGCAATCAGCCCCAGCATTTT; CDR3: CARSLLNRERYSNQPQHF
V: TRBV7-8; size: .; D: TRBD2; J: TRBJ2-3; DNA: TGTGCCAGCAGCTTACGGGCTAGCGGGGCTACAGATACGCAGTATTTT; CDR3: CASSLRASGATDTQYF
V: TRBV7-9; size: .; D: .; J: TRBJ1-5; DNA: TGTGCCAGCAGCTCGGGGGACGTTCTCAATCAGCCCCAGCATTTT; CDR3: CASSSGDVLNQPQHF
V: TRBV5-6; size: few; D: TRBD1; J: TRBJ2-7; DNA: TGTGCCAGCACGGACAGGGTTTCCTACGAGCAGTACTTC; CDR3: CASTDRVSYEQYF
V: TRBV11-3; size: few; D: .; J: TRBJ2-1; DNA: TGTGCCAGCAGCCTCGGGCGGGGCTCCTACAATGAGCAGTTCTTC; CDR3: CASSLGRGSYNEQFF
V: TRBV6-6; size: few; D: .; J: TRBJ2-5; DNA: TGTGCCAGCAGTTACCCCTACAGGGTTGGCCAAGAGACCCAGTACTTC; CDR3: CASSYPYRVGQETQYF
V: TRBV6-6; size: .; D: .; J: TRBJ1-6; DNA: TGTGCCAGCAGTTACGGATCCCAAAGCTCTGCTTATAATTCACCCCTCCACTTT; CDR3: CASSYGSQSSAYNSPLHF
V: TRBV7-9; size: .; D: .; J: TRBJ2-1; DNA: TGTGCCAGCAGCTTAGCGTATGGGAACTCCTACAATGAGCAGTTCTTC; CDR3: CASSLAYGNSYNEQFF
V: TRBV6-5; size: .; D: .; J: TRBJ1-2; DNA: TGTGCCAGCATCCAACAAATTGGGGTTTATGGCTACACCTTC; CDR3: CASIQQIGVYGYTF
V: TRBV11-2; size: .; D: TRBD2; J: TRBJ2-3; DNA: TGTGCCAGCAACCCGACGACTAGCGGGGGGGCGTGGGATACGCAATATTTT; CDR3: CASNPTTSGGAWDTQYF
V: TRBV6-1; size: few; D: .; J: TRBJ2-2; DNA: TGTGCCAGCAGCCCGATAGAGAACACCGGGGAGCTGTTTTTT; CDR3: CASSPIENTGELFF
V: TRBV9; size: .; D: .; J: TRBJ2-7; DNA: TGTGCCAGCAGCGTAGGGCCCGATTACGAGCAGTACTTC; CDR3: CASSVGPDYEQYF
V: TRBV5-1; size: .; D: .; J: TRBJ1-1; DNA: TGCGCCAGCAGCTTATGGGGCGAATGGAGCACTGAAGCTTTCTTT; CDR3: CASSLWGEWSTEAFF
V: TRBV5-1; size: .; D: .; J: TRBJ2-1; DNA: TGCGCCAGCAGCTTGAGTGCCGGGGTGCAGTTCTTC; CDR3: CASSLSAGVQFF
V: TRBV7-6; size: .; D: .; J: TRBJ2-5; DNA: TGTGCCAGCAGCTTACCGGAAGGGGGGTACCAAGAGACCCAGTACTTC; CDR3: CASSLPEGGYQETQYF
V: TRBV15; size: .; D: TRBD2; J: TRBJ2-3; DNA: TGTGCCACCAGCACGGCTTGGACTATCGGGGGGGTTACAGATACGCAGTATTTT; CDR3: CATSTAWTIGGVTDTQYF
V: TRBV12-3/TRBV12-4; size: few; D: TRBD1; J: TRBJ2-1; DNA: TGTGCCAGCAGTCCCCAAACAGGGGGCCCTTACAATGAGCAGTTCTTC; CDR3: CASSPQTGGPYNEQFF